The rows below give T cell receptor beta chains drawn from one sample of a study of patients and donors after allogeneic stem cell transplantation. TCRdb fed the RT-PCR reads into MiXCR, producing one record per CDR3 protein. The data contain under 95,000 distinct CDR3 sequences, 4.5% to 5% of them singletons. Specimen: blood, either unsorted or a sorted T cell fraction (not recorded which). These receptors all come from a human donor who was either an allogeneic HSCT recipient or a stem cell or donor lymphocyte infusion donor (not recorded which). It is not recorded whose cells these are; they may come from a transplant donor. The CDR3 runs from the conserved cysteine through the conserved F or W. A D gene is named only where the DNA matches it firmly. Clone sizes are given selectively: once, few, many, or a class where the clone is expanded.

J	V	D	size	CDR3	DNA
TRBJ1-3	TRBV28	-	many	CASSLDYIRSGGNTIYF	TGTGCCAGCAGTTTAGATTATATACGGAGTGGTGGAAACACCATATATTTT
TRBJ1-1	TRBV12-3/TRBV12-4	-	many	CASSQRLNTEAFF	TGTGCCAGCAGTCAGAGGCTTAACACTGAAGCTTTCTTT
TRBJ2-3	TRBV24-1	-	many	CATSGTGLLPGTDTQYF	TGTGCCACCAGTGGGACGGGACTCCTACCCGGCACAGATACGCAGTATTTT
TRBJ2-5	TRBV29-1	-	many	CSVARGVQETQYF	TGCAGCGTGGCCCGCGGGGTTCAAGAGACCCAGTACTTC
TRBJ2-4	TRBV5-5	-	many	CASSPAQLAKNIQYF	TGTGCCAGCAGCCCAGCACAGTTAGCCAAAAACATTCAGTACTTC
TRBJ2-5	TRBV28	TRBD1	many	CASSLARGRSGWGETQYF	TGTGCCAGCAGTTTAGCGAGGGGGCGTAGTGGATGGGGAGAGACCCAGTACTTC
TRBJ2-1	TRBV7-3	TRBD2	many	CASSLVAGGGYNEQFF	TGTGCCAGCAGCTTAGTAGCGGGGGGCGGGTACAATGAGCAGTTCTTC
TRBJ2-5	TRBV2	-	many	CASNWDGGETQYF	TGTGCCAGCAACTGGGACGGGGGAGAGACCCAGTACTTC
TRBJ2-7	TRBV7-8	TRBD2	few	CASSLSGNSYEQYF	TGTGCCAGCAGCTTAAGCGGGAACTCCTACGAGCAGTACTTC
TRBJ1-2	TRBV19	-	few	CASNPRAGGGYTF	TGTGCCAGTAACCCGAGGGCGGGAGGTGGCTACACCTTC
TRBJ2-1	TRBV12-3/TRBV12-4	TRBD1	-	CASSPPLGGDEQFF	TGTGCCAGCAGCCCACCTTTAGGGGGCGATGAGCAGTTCTTC
TRBJ2-7	TRBV28	TRBD2	many	CASSPSGTRIAYEQYF	TGTGCCAGCAGCCCGTCGGGGACTAGGATCGCCTACGAGCAGTACTTC
TRBJ2-7	TRBV5-1	TRBD1	many	CASSLPGQSYEQYF	TGCGCCAGCAGCTTACCGGGACAGTCGTACGAGCAGTACTTC
TRBJ2-2	TRBV6-2/TRBV6-3	-	-	CASSYLRGAGELFF	TGTGCCAGCAGTTACCTGCGGGGAGCTGGGGAGCTGTTTTTT
TRBJ2-3	TRBV11-2	TRBD1	many	CASSSTGGRADTQYF	TGTGCCAGCAGCTCCACAGGGGGCCGCGCAGATACGCAGTATTTT
TRBJ2-3	TRBV6-1	-	many	CASRTDGTSNTQYF	TGTGCCAGCAGGACCGACGGGACGTCGAATACGCAGTATTTT
TRBJ1-6	TRBV10-3	-	many	CAISATGGEGWNSPLHF	TGTGCCATCAGTGCCACCGGTGGCGAGGGATGGAATTCACCCCTCCACTTT
TRBJ2-5	TRBV5-6	-	many	CASSFRLGLQETQYF	TGTGCCAGCAGCTTTCGACTAGGCTTACAAGAGACCCAGTACTTC
TRBJ2-7	TRBV11-2	-	many	CASSLPWGRSQGQYF	TGTGCCAGCAGCCTCCCCTGGGGGAGAAGTCAGGGGCAGTACTTC
TRBJ2-2	TRBV9	TRBD2	many	CASSVELAGGPGTGELFF	TGTGCCAGCAGCGTAGAACTAGCGGGAGGGCCGGGGACCGGGGAGCTGTTTTTT
TRBJ2-5	TRBV6-5	TRBD1	-	CASSYGGTGQDQETQYF	TGTGCCAGCAGTTACGGTGGGACGGGACAGGACCAAGAGACCCAGTACTTC
TRBJ2-5	TRBV11-1	-	many	CASSLGRRAIQETQYF	TGTGCCAGCAGCCTTGGTCGCCGAGCGATACAAGAGACCCAGTACTTC
TRBJ2-7	TRBV12-3/TRBV12-4	-	medium-sized	CASSPGQYEQYF	TGTGCCAGCAGTCCCGGACAGTACGAGCAGTACTTC
TRBJ1-3	TRBV5-1	-	many	CASSFEKPGNTIYF	TGCGCCAGCAGCTTCGAAAAACCTGGAAACACCATATATTTT
TRBJ1-1	TRBV11-3	-	many	CASSLDSVETEAFF	TGTGCCAGCAGCTTAGATTCAGTAGAGACTGAAGCTTTCTTT
TRBJ2-7	TRBV20-1	TRBD2	many	CSAAPGLAGGIYYEQYF	TGCAGTGCCGCGCCCGGACTAGCGGGAGGTATATACTACGAGCAGTACTTC
TRBJ2-3	TRBV7-2	-	many	CASSFGLPRDTQYF	TGTGCCAGCAGCTTTGGACTCCCTAGAGATACGCAGTATTTT
TRBJ2-3	TRBV20-1	-	many	CSASRASGTDTQYF	TGCAGTGCTAGCCGGGCTTCAGGGACGGATACGCAGTATTTT
TRBJ1-3	TRBV4-2	TRBD1	many	CASSQVTGAGNTIYF	TGTGCCAGCAGCCAAGTCACAGGGGCTGGAAACACCATATATTTT
TRBJ2-1	TRBV14	-	few	CASSPQGLGQQFF	TGTGCCAGCAGCCCACAGGGATTAGGACAGCAGTTCTTC
TRBJ2-2	TRBV4-1	TRBD2	few	CASSQGGGAGELFF	TGCGCCAGCAGCCAAGGGGGGGGGGCCGGGGAGCTGTTTTTT
TRBJ1-5	TRBV18	-	many	CASSPAEGNQPQHF	TGTGCCAGCTCACCCGCAGAGGGGAATCAGCCCCAGCATTTT
TRBJ1-1	TRBV2	-	-	CASSERAGRNTEAFF	TGTGCCAGCAGTGAAAGGGCGGGGAGGAACACTGAAGCTTTCTTT